This T cell receptor beta chain was documented in a study of OX40 agonist ivuxolimab in advanced cancers. Study-level information: Subjects had a mean age of about 61 years, with a range of roughly 20 to 80; around 80% were male.

TCRdb's copy holds only in-frame clones and misses some; the assay was immunoSEQ multiplex PCR. The sample contains about 69,000 clones, around 89% of which appear only once. Study conclusions and caveats: At 0.1 to 3.0 mg/kg and by week 6, clonal expansion occurred in CD4+ and CD8+ blood T cells.

On this clone: Its antigen remains unknown.

The specimen comprised CD4+ or CD8+ T cells sorted from blood, sampled in a trial of the OX40 agonist ivuxolimab. The sequence was collected from an adult with an advanced solid tumor such as melanoma, head and neck, liver or kidney cancer.

The CDR3 bases are TGTGCCAGCAGTTTATATACGGGTATATATGGAAACACCATATATTTT. Translating gives CASSLYTGIYGNTIYF. This sequence joins TRBV28 and TRBJ1-3; the D is unclear. The CDR3 spans 16 residues. Trimming shortened V by 1 base and J by 3 bases, and 13 bases separated the two germline ends. CDR1 is MDHEN and CDR2 is SYDVKM in the germline V gene.